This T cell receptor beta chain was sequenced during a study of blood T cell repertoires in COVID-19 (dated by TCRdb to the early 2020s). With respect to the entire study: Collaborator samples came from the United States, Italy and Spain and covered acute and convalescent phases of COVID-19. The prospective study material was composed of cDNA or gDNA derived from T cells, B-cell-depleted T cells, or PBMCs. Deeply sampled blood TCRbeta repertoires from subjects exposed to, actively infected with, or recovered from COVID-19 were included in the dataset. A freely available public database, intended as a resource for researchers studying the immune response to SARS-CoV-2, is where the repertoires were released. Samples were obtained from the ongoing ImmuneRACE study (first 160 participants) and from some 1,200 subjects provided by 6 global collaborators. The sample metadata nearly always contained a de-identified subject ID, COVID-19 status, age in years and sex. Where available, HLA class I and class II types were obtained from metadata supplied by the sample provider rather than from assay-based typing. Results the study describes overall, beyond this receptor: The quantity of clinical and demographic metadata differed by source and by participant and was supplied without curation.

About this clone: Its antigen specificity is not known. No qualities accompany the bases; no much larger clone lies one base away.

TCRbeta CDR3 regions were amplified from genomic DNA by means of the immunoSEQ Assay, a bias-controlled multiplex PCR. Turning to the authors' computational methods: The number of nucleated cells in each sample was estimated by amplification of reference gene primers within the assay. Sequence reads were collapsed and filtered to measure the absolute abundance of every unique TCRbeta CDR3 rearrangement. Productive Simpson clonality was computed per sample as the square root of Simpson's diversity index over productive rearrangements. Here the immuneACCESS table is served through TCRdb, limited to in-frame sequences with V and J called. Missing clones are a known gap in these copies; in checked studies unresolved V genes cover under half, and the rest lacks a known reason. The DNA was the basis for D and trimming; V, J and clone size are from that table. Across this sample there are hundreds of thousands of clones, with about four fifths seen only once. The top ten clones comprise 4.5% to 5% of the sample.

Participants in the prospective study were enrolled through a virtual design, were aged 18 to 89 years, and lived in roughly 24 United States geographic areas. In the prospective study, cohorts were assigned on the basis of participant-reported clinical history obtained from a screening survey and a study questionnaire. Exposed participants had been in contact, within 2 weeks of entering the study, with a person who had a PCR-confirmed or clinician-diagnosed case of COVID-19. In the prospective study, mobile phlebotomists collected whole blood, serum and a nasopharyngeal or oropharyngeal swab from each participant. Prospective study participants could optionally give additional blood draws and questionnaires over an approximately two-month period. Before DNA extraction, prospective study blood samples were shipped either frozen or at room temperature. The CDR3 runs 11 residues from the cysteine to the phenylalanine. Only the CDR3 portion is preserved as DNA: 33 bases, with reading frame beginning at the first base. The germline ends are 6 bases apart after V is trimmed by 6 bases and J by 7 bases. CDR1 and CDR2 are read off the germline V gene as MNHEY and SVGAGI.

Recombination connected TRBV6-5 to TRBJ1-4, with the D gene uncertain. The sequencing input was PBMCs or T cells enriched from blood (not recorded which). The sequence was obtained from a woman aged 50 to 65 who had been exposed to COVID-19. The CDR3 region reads CASSLGEKLFF. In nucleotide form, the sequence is TGTGCCAGCAGCCTCGGTGAAAAACTGTTTTTT.